This T cell receptor beta chain is drawn from a study of cytotoxic CD8 clonotypes in ibrutinib-treated CLL. Overall study context: Productive templates per sample averaged roughly 230,000; productive rearrangements, some 99,000.

Clones were sequenced by immunoSEQ multiplex PCR, and TCRdb holds only the in-frame ones, with some missing. The sample has 140,000 or so clones, around three quarters seen once. This CDR3 is 17 amino acids long. Germline V CDR1 and CDR2: WSHSY, SAAADI. Between the trimmed V and J ends, which lost 5 bases and 0 bases, there was a span of 14 bases. The source material was PBMCs, sampled after 12 months of ibrutinib treatment. The chain couples TRBV10-2 to TRBJ2-6; tentatively, D is TRBD1 (6 bases). The sequence was collected from a human donor with chronic lymphocytic leukemia. In DNA, the CDR3 is TGCGCCAGCAGTCCAGGGGATCTCCGCTCTGGGGCCAACGTCCTGACTTTC. Its translation is CASSPGDLRSGANVLTF.